This passage covers 20 T cell receptor delta chains from one sample sequenced in a study of γδ T cells in repeated Plasmodium falciparum infection. TCRdb fed the multiplex PCR reads into CATT to redo clone calling. The data hold approximately 90,000 delta-chain clones, with less than 1% observed a single time. Flow sorting of PBMC yielded separate Vgamma9/Vdelta2+ and Vdelta2-negative gammadelta T cell populations for bulk repertoire analysis. The sequencing input was gamma-delta T cells from blood. These receptor sequences come from a pool of human donors (malaria-infected and uninfected, not separated).

In this sample, this clone turned up many times. The sample carries other DNA sequences with the same CDR3. V usage is TRDV2 and J usage is TRDJ3; D possibly uses TRDD2 or TRDD3 (5 bases each). V was trimmed by 3 bases and J by 0 bases, leaving 32 bases between them. Germline assignment: CDR1 GEAIGNYY and CDR2 EKD. There are 24 residues in the CDR3. This CDR3 reads CACDPVNPSSFHGETSWDTRQMFF. The CDR3 coding sequence is TGTGCCTGTGACCCAGTCAATCCTTCATCTTTTCATGGGGAGACCTCCTGGGACACCCGACAGATGTTTTTC.

In its sample, this clone was seen a few times. A far bigger clonotype differs at one base, so this is likely a read error. The same CDR3 can be traced to other DNA sequences in this sample. The rearrangement links TRDV2 to TRDJ1; TRDD3 matches 10 bases. Because TCRdb records no J gene, it was assigned here through a match of the DNA to germline. The V gene end was trimmed by 7 bases and the J gene end by 0 bases; junction bases not matched to a gene: 13. Germline lookup yields CDR1 GEAIGNYY and CDR2 EKD. The CDR3 contains 17 residues. CDR3 protein: CACDAIGGYWDTDKLIF. The CDR3 DNA sequence: TGTGCCTGCGACGCGATTGGGGGATACTGGGACACCGATAAACTCATCTTT.

In its sample, this clone was seen a few times. This likely came from a read error, as a far larger clone is one base away. The same CDR3 is also encoded by other DNA sequences in this sample. CDR3 sequence (DNA): TGTGCCCTTGGGGAAACGGGAACGGTCGTACAAAACACCGATAAACTCATCTTT. It codes for CALGETGTVVQNTDKLIF. The chain couples TRDV1 to TRDJ1; TRDD3 might be the D (5 bases). Germline CDR1 and CDR2: TSWWSYY and QGS. CDR3 length equals 18 residues.

A note on this clone: The protein held in TCRdb is that of a much larger clone and does not match this DNA's translation at residue 14, likely because of a read error; the protein shown is translated from the DNA. For the V gene the call is TRDV2; the J gene has no call; the D call of TRDD3 is as the table states it, not checked on the DNA. CDR1 and CDR2 from the germline V gene are GEAIGNYY and EKD. The CDR3 contains 16 residues. In DNA, the CDR3 is TGTGCCTGTGACACATTGGGGGATACATCAATCGATAAACCCATCTTT. It translates to CACDTLGDTSIDKPIF.

This clone was observed a few times. Since a far larger clone is one base different, this is likely a read error. The sample carries other DNA sequences with the same CDR3. The chain couples TRDV2 to TRDJ1; D gene ambiguous. In the absence of a J gene in TCRdb, the DNA was matched to germline to assign it here. Trimming left V 4 bases short and J 1 base short, with 15 bases between. This CDR3 has 15 amino acids. From germline, CDR1 is GEAIGNYY and CDR2 EKD. In DNA, the CDR3 is TGTGCCTGTGATACCGTCGGAGCGCTCACCGATAAACTCATCTTT. It yields the protein CACDTVGALTDKLIF.

This clone was seen at least ten times. A much larger clone is a single base away; this may be a read error. Other nucleotide sequences from this sample produce the same CDR3. The gene calls are TRDV1 and TRDJ1; possibly TRDD3 for D (6 bases). The CDR3 length is 19 residues. Germline CDR1 and CDR2: TSWWSYY and QGS. CDR3 amino acids: CALGERSRPTGMYTDKLIF. CDR3 DNA: TGTGCTCTCGGGGAAAGGAGTAGACCTACTGGGATGTACACCGATAAACTCATCTTT.

This clone showed up many times. The TCRdb record carries a much larger clone's protein, which differs from this DNA's translation at residue 3; a read error is the likely cause, and the protein listed here is the DNA translation. The chain is built from TRDV2 and TRDJ1, with a weak D call TRDD2 (5 bases). No J gene was available from TCRdb, and it was assigned here by a germline match of the DNA. CDR1 and CDR2 (germline): GEAIGNYY, EKD. The CDR3 runs to 16 residues. The CDR3 reads CARDRAYAPSTDKLIF. The CDR3 region has the DNA TGTGCCCGTGACAGGGCCTACGCCCCATCCACCGATAAACTCATCTTT.

This clone has more than one count but fewer than ten. TCRdb's entry gives the protein of a much larger clone, which mismatches this DNA's translation at residue 11, likely from a read error; the protein reported here is translated from the DNA. The J gene is TRDJ1, the V gene TRDV1; D is possibly TRDD3 (6 bases). No J segment appears in TCRdb, so it was assigned here by matching the sequence to germline. This CDR3 contains 19 residues. CDR1 TSWWSYY and CDR2 QGS come from the germline V gene. The ends were cut back, 3 bases at V and 0 bases at J, with 23 bases in the middle. In DNA form, the CDR3 reads TGTGCTCTTGGGGACCCCTCCCGGATACCTCAACCGTACACCGATAAACTCATCTTT. This sequence encodes CALGDPSRIPQPYTDKLIF.

This clone was counted only a few times. The protein TCRdb lists belongs to a much larger clone and differs from this DNA's translation at residue 5, which points to a read error; the protein shown is made from the DNA. The chain uses TRDV1 and TRDJ1; the match to TRDD3 covers 12 bases. In the absence of a J gene in TCRdb, the DNA was matched to germline to assign it here. Per germline, CDR1 TSWWSYY and CDR2 QGS. The CDR3 totals 23 residues. The CDR3: CALGKLGKLSLKVLGDTYYKLIF. The CDR3 DNA follows: TGTGCTCTTGGGAAACTTGGCAAATTATCCCTCAAAGTACTGGGGGATACTTACTATAAACTCATCTTT.

This clone turned up a few times. The protein in TCRdb stems from a much larger clone and differs at residue 5 from this DNA's translation, likely a read error; here the protein is translated from the DNA. This chain connects TRDV1 to TRDJ1; TRDD2 or TRDD3 may be the D gene (5 bases each). The J gene comes from matching the DNA to germline here; TCRdb lacks it. There are 18 residues in the CDR3. Trimming took off 4 bases at V and 0 bases at J, with 21 bases between the two ends. Germline CDR1 TSWWSYY, CDR2 QGS. Written as DNA, the CDR3 is TGTGCTCTTGGGGGCTCCTATTCCCCCACTGGCTACACCGATAAACTCATCTTT. Residues: CALGGSYSPTGYTDKLIF.

Comment on this clone: This likely stems from a read error, as it lies one base from a far larger clone. The identical CDR3 is also encoded by other nucleotide sequences in the sample. The rearrangement uses TRDV1 and TRDJ1; the match to TRDD3 covers 11 bases. CDR1 is TSWWSYY and CDR2 is QGS in the germline V gene. The CDR3 consists of 17 residues. The CDR3 loop is CALGLFRPYWGITSIIF. The CDR3 DNA reads TGTGCCCTTGGCCTATTCCGCCCATACTGGGGGATAACCAGTATAATCTTT.

This clone has ten or more counts. The chain employs TRDV1 and TRDJ1; 11 bases line up with TRDD3. The ends lost 4 bases at V and 4 bases at J; junction bases unmatched: 26. Germline loops: CDR1 TSWWSYY, CDR2 QGS. This CDR3 contains 22 residues. The CDR3: CALGVFCLGDTPYDLDFDKLIF. Here the CDR3 DNA reads TGTGCTCTTGGGGTTTTCTGCTTGGGGGATACGCCATATGACCTGGATTTCGATAAACTCATCTTT.

This clone was found a few times. A far larger clone is one nucleotide away, so this likely arose from a read error. The same CDR3 can be traced to other DNA sequences in this sample. The V gene is TRDV2; the J gene was not called; whether TRDD3, the table's D call, matches the DNA was not checked. This CDR3 spans 20 amino acids. The V gene's germline CDR1 is GEAIGNYY and CDR2 EKD. The CDR3 spells CACDSASRTGGYANTDKLIF. In DNA form, the CDR3 reads TGTGCCTGTGACTCAGCGTCACGTACTGGGGGATACGCGAACACCGATAAGCTCATCTTT.

Remarks on this clone: The protein given by TCRdb reflects a much larger clone and differs at residue 5 from this DNA's translation, likely from a read error; the protein shown is the DNA's translation. The rearrangement joins TRDV1 to TRDJ1; 9 nucleotides align to TRDD2. TCRdb is silent on the J gene; assignment here came from matching the DNA to germline. Germline CDR1 reads TSWWSYY; CDR2 reads QGS. The CDR3 covers 25 residues. The V and J ends lost 4 bases and 0 bases, in that order; junction bases with no gene match: 33. The CDR3 coding sequence is TGTGCTCTTGGGGGAGGCCGCGCGAGGACCTTCCTACGTAAGTGGGGGAACGTGTACACCGATAAACTCATCTTT. It specifies CALGGGRARTFLRKWGNVYTDKLIF.

This clone was counted between two and nine times. The TCRdb protein, from a much larger clone, departs from this DNA's translation at residue 5, likely by read error; the protein shown derives from the DNA. The chain uses TRDV2 and TRDJ1, with 7 bases that match TRDD3. The J gene was missing in TCRdb and was found by matching the end of the DNA to germline. The germline CDR1 and CDR2 sequences are GEAIGNYY and EKD. V shed 3 bases, J shed 1 base, and the junction held 16 bases outside the gene matches. This CDR3 has 18 amino acids. The chain's CDR3 is CACDAIVGGSLSTDKLIF. The CDR3 DNA follows: TGTGCCTGTGACGCTATAGTGGGGGGATCTCTCTCCACCGATAAACTCATCTTT.

In its sample, this clone was seen a few times. TCRdb assigns this DNA the protein of a much larger clone, which departs from its translation at residue 9; this likely reflects a read error, and the protein shown comes from translating the DNA. The V and J genes are TRDV1 and TRDJ1; maybe TRDD3 (6 bases). CDR3 length equals 11 residues. Germline CDR1 TSWWSYY, CDR2 QGS. The CDR3 loop reads CALTDTDKPIF. The CDR3 DNA is TGTGCTCTTACGGATACCGATAAACCCATCTTT.

This clone appeared a few times. This DNA's translation and the protein TCRdb lists, from a much larger clone, do not match at residue 11, likely due to a read error; the protein shown is translated from the DNA. The CDR3 reads CAYRTPGLPTSLSKLIF. CDR3 coding DNA: TGTGCTTATAGGACCCCAGGCCTTCCTACCTCTCTATCGAAACTCATCTTT. The rearrangement links TRAV38-2/DV8 to TRDJ1; 9 bases agree with TRDD2. No J gene is reported in TCRdb; it was inferred here by comparing the DNA with germline. The ends lost 3 bases at V and 8 bases at J; junction bases unmatched: 17. The CDR3 sequence is 17 residues long. The germline CDR1 and CDR2 sequences are TSESDYY and QEAYKQQN.

This clone was seen a few times. The translation of this DNA and the TCRdb protein of a much larger clone differ at residue 11, probably owing to a read error; the protein shown here is translated from the DNA. The V and J genes are TRDV1 and TRDJ1, with D perhaps matching TRDD2 (6 bases). V was cut by 5 bases and J by 3 bases, with 19 bases left in between. Germline lookup yields CDR1 TSWWSYY and CDR2 QGS. The CDR3 sequence is 16 residues long. CDR3 amino acids: CALGMYTWSYADKLIF. CDR3 nucleotide sequence: TGTGCTCTTGGGATGTATACTTGGTCCTACGCCGATAAACTCATCTTT.

Ten or more counts support this clone. The mismatch at residue 12 between this DNA's translation and the TCRdb protein of a much larger clone likely reflects a read error; the protein shown is translated from the DNA. The V call is TRDV1, the J call TRDJ1; 8 bases agree with TRDD2. The CDR3 sequence is 22 residues long. Germline CDR1 is TSWWSYY and CDR2 is QGS. J gave up 4 bases and V 1 base, and 26 bases lay outside the gene matches. The CDR3 DNA sequence: TGTGCTCTTGGGGAACCCGACGCTTCCTACAAAGCTGGGGACTCTCGGGGCGATAAACTCATCTTT. Its translation is CALGEPDASYKAGDSRGDKLIF.

This clone occurred a few times. TCRdb pairs this DNA with a much larger clone's protein that differs at residue 4, likely a read error; the protein shown was translated from the DNA. The chain uses TRDV1 and TRDJ1; 7 bases map to TRDD3. Assignment of the J gene here rests on matching the DNA to germline, because TCRdb gives none. Germline V gives CDR1 TSWWSYY, CDR2 QGS. The CDR3 is 21 amino acids. V dropped 9 bases and J dropped 0; count of bases not matched to a gene: 28. For the CDR3, the DNA is TGTGCTCTCGTAACCAAGCCTTCTCCTAACTGGGGACCTAATTACACCGATAAACTCATCTTT. It is translated as CALVTKPSPNWGPNYTDKLIF.